Below are 21 T cell receptor beta chains sequenced from a single sample in a study of beta chain features in type 1 diabetes. Their target antigens are unknown. Regarding the study as a whole: People with Type 1 diabetes carried modestly yet significantly shorter TCRB CDR3s in all four CD4+ subsets.

Since all of the isolated RNA was reverse transcribed, expressed TCRB transcripts were what got sequenced. Sequencing used immunoSEQ multiplex PCR; TCRdb keeps in-frame clones, though not all of them. The data show about 160,000 clones, 7.8% seen once. Sequenced material: central memory CD4+ T cells from blood. These TCRs come from a woman aged 40 to 50 with type 1 diabetes.

This chain's CDR3 is CASSLGLANNEQFF. CDR3 DNA sequence: TGTGCCAGCAGCCTGGGACTAGCGAATAATGAGCAGTTCTTC. The chain joins TRBV27 to TRBJ2-1; TRBD2 matches at 10 bases. The CDR3 totals 14 residues. Trimming cost V 6 bases and J 7 bases; bases outside gene matches: 6. Germline V gene lookup returns CDR1 MNHEY and CDR2 SMNVEV (reference sequence).

This chain uses TRBV9 with TRBJ1-5; D uncertain. The germline V and J ends were trimmed by 5 bases and 0 bases, with 6 bases remaining between them. Looked up from germline, CDR1 is SGDLS and CDR2 is YYNGEE. CDR3 length: 13 amino acids. The CDR3 nucleotides are TGTGCCAGCAGTCAGTATAGCAATCAGCCCCAGCATTTT. Translated, it gives CASSQYSNQPQHF.

The sample holds a few counts of this clone. The chain has TRBV15 and TRBJ2-1, with D perhaps TRBD2 (6 bases). The CDR3 consists of 14 residues. CDR1 is LNHNV and CDR2 is YYDKDF in the germline V gene (reference sequence). Trimming removed 7 bases from V and 5 bases from J, with 15 bases in between. The CDR3 sequence is CATKAPGRNNEQFF. Here the CDR3 DNA reads TGTGCCACCAAAGCCCCAGGGAGGAACAATGAGCAGTTCTTC.

This chain uses TRBV5-4 with TRBJ1-2; 9 bases are a match to TRBD1. V lost 4 bases, J lost 3 bases, and 13 bases stayed unmatched. The CDR3 sequence is 17 residues long. Germline CDR1 is SGHNT and CDR2 is YYREEE (reference sequence). The CDR3 protein is CASSPGGLRTGDYGYTF. CDR3 DNA sequence: TGTGCCAGCAGCCCTGGAGGTCTTAGGACAGGGGACTATGGCTACACCTTC. The variable domain in full, completed from reference TRBV5-4 and TRBJ1-2, reads ETGVTQSPTHLIKTRGQQVTLRCSSQSGHNTVSWYQQALGQGPQFIFQYYREEENGRGNFPPRFSGLQFPNYSSELNVNALELDDSALYLCASSPGGLRTGDYGYTFGSGTRLTVV.

This clone was seen a handful of times. The rearrangement links TRBV29-1 to TRBJ1-2; TRBD1 might be the D (5 bases). Between the trimmed V and J ends, which lost 6 bases and 8 bases, there was a span of 13 bases. Germline assignment: CDR1 SQVTM and CDR2 ANQGSEA. The CDR3 totals 11 residues. Here the CDR3 DNA reads TGCAGCGTAGGGACTTCAAGGGGCTACACCTTC. Amino acid sequence: CSVGTSRGYTF.

The chain is built from TRBV5-1 and TRBJ2-7; the match to TRBD1 covers 7 bases. V lost 0 bases to trimming and J lost 3 bases; unmatched junction nucleotides: 9. Germline V gene data show CDR1 as SGHRS and CDR2 as YFSETQ. This CDR3 region has 16 residues. The CDR3 protein is CASSLEGDSFGYEQYF. CDR3 sequence (DNA): TGCGCCAGCAGCTTGGAAGGGGACAGCTTTGGCTACGAGCAGTACTTC.

The rearrangement links TRBV15 to TRBJ1-2, with 7 bases identical to TRBD1. Germline CDR1 LNHNV, CDR2 YYDKDF (reference sequence). Losses at the gene ends were 1 base for V and 0 bases for J; bases not matched to a gene: 5. This CDR3 has 16 residues. The CDR3 sequence: CATSRVQGDSNYGYTF. As DNA, the CDR3 is TGTGCCACCAGCAGAGTCCAGGGGGATTCTAACTATGGCTACACCTTC.

This clone turned up a few times. CDR3 residues: CASSLTGGHEQYF. The CDR3 coding sequence is TGTGCCAGCAGCTTGACAGGGGGCCACGAGCAGTACTTC. The chain employs TRBV5-6 and TRBJ2-7; 9 positions agree with TRBD1. CDR3 length: 13 amino acids. The ends lost 1 base at V and 5 bases at J; junction bases unmatched: 1. From germline, CDR1 is SGHDT and CDR2 YYEEEE.

The chain employs TRBV28 and TRBJ2-5; D remains ambiguous. V was shortened by 3 bases and J by 3 bases, with 17 bases between the two germline ends. CDR1 MDHEN and CDR2 SYDVKM come from the germline V gene. This CDR3 region has 16 residues. CDR3 in amino acids: CASSFGFARLKETQYF. The CDR3 nucleotides read TGTGCCAGCAGTTTTGGTTTCGCCAGATTAAAAGAGACCCAGTACTTC.

The chain links TRBV27 to TRBJ1-2, with 9 nucleotides matching TRBD1. There are 14 residues in the CDR3. V lost 6 bases, J lost 2 bases, and 4 bases stayed unmatched. Germline CDR1 reads MNHEY; CDR2 reads SMNVEV (reference sequence). As DNA, the CDR3 is TGTGCCAGCAGACGGGACAGGGCGAACTATGGCTACACCTTC. It yields the protein CASRRDRANYGYTF.

This chain's CDR3 is CASSLVSQPQHF. For the CDR3, the DNA is TGTGCCAGCAGTTTAGTTTCGCAGCCCCAGCATTTT. The rearrangement links TRBV28 to TRBJ1-5; D uncertain. V lost 2 bases to trimming and J lost 7 bases, with 6 bases between them. Germline-derived CDR1 and CDR2 are MDHEN and SYDVKM. The CDR3 is made up of 12 amino acids.

The sample holds a few counts of this clone. The rearrangement joins TRBV4-1 to TRBJ2-5, with 8 bases lining up with TRBD2. The germline CDR1 and CDR2 sequences are MGHRA and YSYEKL. With V trimmed by 1 base and J by 5 bases, 15 bases remained unmatched. The CDR3 has 18 amino acids. The CDR3 DNA is TGCGCCAGCAGCCAAGGGGCTAGCGGGTCCCCCGCGGGGGAGACCCAGTACTTC. Its translation is CASSQGASGSPAGETQYF.

The genes are TRBV28 and TRBJ1-2; the D is unclear. The CDR3 has 14 amino acids. CDR1 MDHEN and CDR2 SYDVKM come from the germline V gene. Between the trimmed V and J ends, which lost 6 bases and 4 bases, there was a span of 15 bases. The CDR3 sequence is CASRNSFRGYGYTF. The CDR3 nucleotides read TGTGCCAGCAGAAACAGTTTCCGTGGCTATGGCTACACCTTC.

V and J are TRBV15 and TRBJ2-7; D ambiguous. V lost 0 bases, J lost 1 base, and 7 bases lay in between. The CDR3 is made up of 14 amino acids. Germline V lookup: CDR1 LNHNV, CDR2 YYDKDF (reference sequence). The CDR3 sequence: CATSRDAESYEQYF. The CDR3 nucleotides read TGTGCCACCAGCAGAGATGCAGAATCCTACGAGCAGTACTTC.

The chain joins TRBV19 to TRBJ1-2; D is ambiguous. The CDR3 runs to 14 residues. Deletions cut 4 bases from V and 0 bases from J, with 9 bases between. From germline, CDR1 is LNHDA and CDR2 SQIVND (reference sequence). The CDR3 nucleotides read TGTGCCAGTAGTACCCGGGATTCTAACTATGGCTACACCTTC. Encoded protein: CASSTRDSNYGYTF. Using reference TRBV19 and TRBJ1-2 for the parts outside the CDR3, the full variable domain is DGGITQSPKYLFRKEGQNVTLSCEQNLNHDAMYWYRQDPGQGLRLIYYSQIVNDFQKGDIAEGYSVSREKKESFPLTVTSAQKNPTAFYLCASSTRDSNYGYTFGSGTRLTVV.

The V gene is TRBV10-3, the J gene TRBJ2-7, with D possibly being TRBD1 (6 bases). Trimming took 7 bases from V and 6 from J, leaving 13 bases between them. CDR1 is ENHRY, CDR2 SYGVKD, per germline. There are 12 residues in the CDR3. This chain's CDR3 is CAIKGTQGEQYF. CDR3 bases: TGTGCCATCAAAGGGACACAAGGCGAGCAGTACTTC.

About this clone: Other DNA sequences in this sample translate to the same CDR3. This sequence joins TRBV29-1 and TRBJ1-2; 10 bases fit TRBD1. V shed 3 bases, J shed 3 bases, and the junction held 1 base outside the gene matches. Germline V gene sequence: CDR1 SQVTM, CDR2 ANQGSEA. This CDR3 contains 13 residues. CDR3 in DNA: TGCAGCGTTGAGGACAGGGGGGACTATGGCTACACCTTC. Encoded protein: CSVEDRGDYGYTF.

The rearrangement uses TRBV2 and TRBJ2-1; D possibly corresponds to TRBD2 (6 bases). CDR3 length equals 14 residues. CDR1 and CDR2 (germline): SNHLY, FYNNEI. With 7 bases removed from V and 4 bases from J, the gap between germline ends came to 14 bases. CDR3 region: CASKGPSEYNEQFF. CDR3 coding DNA: TGTGCCAGCAAAGGGCCTAGCGAATACAATGAGCAGTTCTTC.

This clone appeared a few times. The chain couples TRBV5-1 to TRBJ1-2; maybe TRBD1 (5 bases). Germline loops: CDR1 SGHRS, CDR2 YFSETQ. This CDR3 region has 17 residues. V gave up 2 bases and J gave up 6 bases, with 23 bases separating them. CDR3 amino acids: CASSFRDSGTELDGYTF. CDR3 DNA: TGCGCCAGCAGCTTCCGGGACTCTGGGACTGAGCTGGATGGCTACACCTTC.

V is TRBV7-2 and J is TRBJ1-5; D gene uncertain. Germline values: CDR1 SGHTA, CDR2 FQGNSA. The CDR3 length is 13 residues. Deletions cut 2 bases from V and 7 bases from J, with 9 bases between. The CDR3 spells CASSLSREQPQHF. Written as DNA, the CDR3 is TGTGCCAGCAGCTTATCCCGGGAACAGCCCCAGCATTTT.

This clone was seen many times. This chain joins TRBV7-9 and TRBJ1-1; 11 bases match TRBD1. Per germline, CDR1 SEHNR and CDR2 FQNEAQ (reference sequence). The CDR3 totals 15 residues. Trimming removed 4 bases from V and 0 bases from J; junction bases left unmatched: 1. The CDR3, as DNA: TGTGCCAGCAGCTGGGACAGGGGGATGAACACTGAAGCTTTCTTT. This sequence encodes CASSWDRGMNTEAFF.